The 23 T cell receptor beta chains in this list originate from one sample, sequenced in a study of blood T cell repertoires in COVID-19. The method was immunoSEQ multiplex PCR; TCRdb's version includes in-frame clones alone and lacks a portion of them. Altogether some 65,000 clones are present, approximately 94% being singletons, with the ten largest covering approximately 2.9%. Source material: peripheral blood. All receptors derive from a man aged 65-85 years with active COVID-19.

The rearrangement joins TRBV12-3 or TRBV12-4 to TRBJ2-1, with D possibly TRBD1 on 6 matching bases. Trimming pared 8 bases from V and 6 bases from J, leaving 11 bases between. The CDR3 loop spans 12 amino acids. The CDR3 bases are TGTGCCAGCTCGGCAGGGGCCAATGAGCAGTTCTTC. The encoded protein is CASSAGANEQFF.

The gene calls are TRBV13 and TRBJ2-3, with 7 bases identical to TRBD2. The CDR3 spans 16 residues. V lost 4 bases to trimming and J lost 5 bases; unmatched junction nucleotides: 12. The V gene's germline CDR1 is PRHDT and CDR2 FYEKMQ (reference sequence). The CDR3 region is CASSSWSGVRGDTQYF. Written as DNA, the CDR3 is TGTGCCAGCAGCTCCTGGAGCGGGGTGAGGGGAGATACGCAGTATTTT.

The chain employs TRBV5-1 and TRBJ2-3; 16 bases line up with TRBD2. The CDR3 runs to 21 residues. Germline V gene data show CDR1 as SGHRS and CDR2 as YFSETQ. J gave up 3 bases and V 4 bases, and 17 bases lay outside the gene matches. CDR3 sequence (DNA): TGCGCCAGCAGCGGCACCCTGGGACTAGCGGGGGGGCGAGGTGGTACAGATACGCAGTATTTT. Translating it yields CASSGTLGLAGGRGGTDTQYF.

This clone was detected once. The chain links TRBV6-5 to TRBJ2-5; perhaps TRBD2 as D (6 bases). Germline V gives CDR1 MNHEY, CDR2 SVGAGI. This CDR3 contains 14 residues. With 0 bases removed from V and 5 bases from J, the gap between germline ends came to 10 bases. The CDR3: CASSYSGGRETQYF. DNA for the CDR3: TGTGCCAGCAGTTACTCGGGAGGTAGGGAGACCCAGTACTTC.

CDR3 in amino acids: CASSQETTEQFF. The CDR3 DNA sequence: TGTGCCAGCAGCCAAGAAACGACAGAGCAGTTCTTC. The V gene is TRBV3-1 (or the pseudogene TRBV3-2), the J gene TRBJ2-1; D is unresolved. V was trimmed by 0 bases and J by 10 bases, leaving 7 bases between them. The germline V gene encodes CDR1 LGHDT and CDR2 YNNKEL (reference sequence). The CDR3 covers 12 residues.

The V and J genes are TRBV6-2 or TRBV6-3 and TRBJ2-5, with 8 bases lining up with TRBD2. This CDR3 has 16 residues. V lost 6 bases to trimming and J lost 5 bases; unmatched junction nucleotides: 14. Germline CDR1 MNHEY, CDR2 SVGEGT. CDR3 residues: CASSDFRGLAQETQYF. In nucleotides, the CDR3 is TGTGCCAGCAGCGACTTTCGTGGACTAGCTCAGGAGACCCAGTACTTC.

This chain uses TRBV5-6 with TRBJ1-2, with TRBD1 matching over 12 bases. Per the germline V gene, CDR1 is SGHDT and CDR2 is YYEEEE. V shed 4 bases and J 7 bases; nucleotides not matched to a gene: 14. The CDR3 extends over 17 amino acids. The CDR3 DNA reads TGTGCCAGCAGCCCATCGCCAACGGGACAGGGGGCCTCTGGCTACACCTTC. Its translation: CASSPSPTGQGASGYTF.

The J gene is TRBJ1-3, the V gene TRBV19, with a tentative D call TRBD1 (6 bases). The CDR3 sequence is 16 residues long. The V end was cut by 10 bases, the J end by 0 bases, with 19 bases between. Germline V gives CDR1 LNHDA, CDR2 SQIVND (reference sequence). CDR3 in amino acids: CATMGWQGHSGNTIYF. The CDR3 DNA reads TGTGCCACCATGGGGTGGCAGGGACACTCTGGAAACACCATATATTTT.

This clone occurred once. The chain uses TRBV6-6 and TRBJ1-1; D is perhaps TRBD1 (6 bases). Germline CDR1 is MNHNY and CDR2 is SVGAGI (reference sequence). V lost 6 bases and J 1 base, leaving 12 bases between the germline ends. This CDR3 comprises 14 residues. CDR3 nucleotides: TGTGCCAGCAGACCCGGACAGAAGAACACTGAAGCTTTCTTT. Translating it yields CASRPGQKNTEAFF.

V and J are TRBV18 and TRBJ2-7; 8 nucleotides line up with TRBD1. V shed 4 bases and J 4 bases; nucleotides not matched to a gene: 9. CDR1 KGHSH and CDR2 LQKENI come from the germline V gene. CDR3 length: 15 residues. Here the CDR3 DNA reads TGTGCCAGCTCACTTAGACAGGGGATTGAGTACGAGCAGTACGTC. Protein product: CASSLRQGIEYEQYV.

A few counts support this clone. The chain joins TRBV5-4 to TRBJ2-7; 16 nucleotides agree with TRBD2. The CDR3 runs to 15 residues. Germline V CDR1 and CDR2: SGHNT, YYREEE (reference sequence). Germline trimming cut 4 bases from V and 7 bases from J; bases unmatched to any gene: 5. CDR3 protein: CASSRGTSGGGEQYV. The CDR3 bases are TGTGCCAGCAGCCGAGGGACTAGCGGGGGGGGAGAGCAGTACGTC.

The chain recombines TRBV5-4 with TRBJ1-2, with a weak D call TRBD1 (5 bases). V dropped 0 bases and J dropped 4 bases, with 7 bases sitting between them. The CDR3 is made up of 13 amino acids. The germline CDR1 and CDR2 sequences are SGHNT and YYREEE (reference sequence). CDR3 nucleotides: TGTGCCAGCAGCTTGGGGGGGGGCTATGGCTACACCTTC. Translation gives CASSLGGGYGYTF.

This clone has a handful of counts. The chain uses TRBV5-5 and TRBJ2-7; tentative D call: TRBD1 (5 bases). V was clipped by 4 bases and J by 1 base, with 18 bases between them. The germline gives CDR1 SGHKS, CDR2 YYEKEE (reference sequence). The CDR3 is 16 residues long. The CDR3 protein is CASSPGHARTSYEQYV. CDR3 bases: TGTGCCAGCAGCCCAGGACATGCCCGTACATCCTACGAGCAGTACGTC.

The chain links TRBV6-5 to TRBJ2-3; no definite D call. The length of the CDR3 is 15 residues. The germline V and J ends were trimmed by 2 bases and 4 bases, with 13 bases remaining between them. Germline V CDR1 and CDR2: MNHEY, SVGAGI. The CDR3 region is CASSYDPMSSDTQYF. The CDR3, as DNA: TGTGCCAGCAGTTACGATCCTATGAGTTCAGATACGCAGTATTTT.

The chain carries TRBV10-3 and TRBJ2-7; perhaps TRBD2 as D (6 bases). Germline assignment: CDR1 ENHRY and CDR2 SYGVKD. The germline V and J ends were trimmed by 0 bases and 3 bases, with 6 bases remaining between them. The CDR3 loop spans 13 amino acids. CDR3 region: CAISESGGYEQYV. The DNA for the CDR3 is TGTGCCATCAGTGAGTCGGGGGGCTACGAGCAGTACGTC.

The chain recombines TRBV5-6 with TRBJ2-7; possible D gene TRBD2, 5 bases. The CDR3 is 15 residues long. The V end was cut by 4 bases, the J end by 7 bases, with 21 bases between. Germline CDR1 and CDR2: SGHDT and YYEEEE. In DNA form, the CDR3 reads TGTGCCAGCAGCCGAGGTAGAGGGCGGTCGAAGGAGCAGTACGTC. Translating it yields CASSRGRGRSKEQYV.

This rearrangement joins TRBV7-2 to TRBJ2-5, with TRBD2 matching over 10 bases. CDR1 is SGHTA and CDR2 is FQGNSA in the germline V gene. The CDR3 totals 15 residues. J lost 5 bases, V lost 2 bases, and 5 bases had no gene match. The CDR3 loop is CASSLSAGGLETQYF. CDR3 nucleotides: TGTGCCAGCAGCTTATCAGCGGGGGGGTTGGAGACCCAGTACTTC. The complete variable domain, with remaining parts taken from reference TRBV7-2 and TRBJ2-5, reads GAGVSQSPSNKVTEKGKDVELRCDPISGHTALYWYRQSLGQGLEFLIYFQGNSAPDKSGLPSDRFSAERTGGSVSTLTIQRTQQEDSAVYLCASSLSAGGLETQYFGPGTRLLVL.

This clone was detected a few times. V usage is TRBV6-5 and J usage is TRBJ2-1, with TRBD2 identical over 9 bases. Germline assignment: CDR1 MNHEY and CDR2 SVGAGI. V trimming: 0 bases; J trimming: 4 bases; junction bases outside the gene matches: 4. CDR3 size: 16 residues. The CDR3 loop is CASSYSAGGYYNEQFF. In DNA, the CDR3 is TGTGCCAGCAGTTACTCGGCGGGGGGGTATTACAATGAGCAGTTCTTC.

The chain employs TRBV3-1 (or the pseudogene TRBV3-2) and TRBJ1-1; 8 positions match TRBD1. The CDR3 has 14 amino acids. The germline V gene has CDR1 LGHDT and CDR2 YNNKEL (reference sequence). The ends lost 5 bases at V and 4 bases at J; junction bases unmatched: 6. In DNA form, the CDR3 reads TGTGCCAGCAGCTGGCAGGGGGCTGGCACTGAAGCTTTCTTT. This codes for CASSWQGAGTEAFF.

The chain joins TRBV20-1 to TRBJ2-7, with D unclear. The CDR3 totals 11 residues. Trimming took 2 bases from V and 3 from J, leaving 5 bases between them. Per germline, CDR1 DFQATT and CDR2 SNEGSKA (reference sequence). CDR3 bases: TGCAGTGCTAGACCAGACTACGAGCAGTACGTC. Its protein product is CSARPDYEQYV.

A single count supports this clone. This chain uses TRBV7-9 with TRBJ1-4, with D unclear. The CDR3 runs to 12 residues. The V end lost 1 base, the J end lost 8 bases, and 5 bases lay between the germline ends. Germline CDR1 SEHNR, CDR2 FQNEAQ (reference sequence). CDR3 loop: CASSLGEEKLFF. As DNA, the CDR3 is TGTGCCAGCAGCTTAGGGGAGGAAAAACTGTTTTTT.

V usage is TRBV11-2 and J usage is TRBJ2-1; D is unclear. Trimming stripped 0 bases from V and 9 bases from J, with 15 bases between. CDR3 length equals 15 residues. Germline CDR1 and CDR2: SGHAT and FQNNGV. In nucleotides, the CDR3 is TGTGCCAGCAGCTTAGATGCGGCGGCGGTCAGTGAGCAGTTCTTC. Protein: CASSLDAAAVSEQFF.

V is TRBV6-5 and J is TRBJ2-7, with 8 bases aligning to TRBD2. V lost 8 bases, J lost 0 bases, and 6 bases stayed unmatched. Germline lookup yields CDR1 MNHEY and CDR2 SVGAGI. This CDR3 is built from 14 residues. In DNA, the CDR3 is TGTGCCAGCCGGAGCGGGGGTCTCTCCTACGAGCAGTACTTC. Amino acid sequence: CASRSGGLSYEQYF.